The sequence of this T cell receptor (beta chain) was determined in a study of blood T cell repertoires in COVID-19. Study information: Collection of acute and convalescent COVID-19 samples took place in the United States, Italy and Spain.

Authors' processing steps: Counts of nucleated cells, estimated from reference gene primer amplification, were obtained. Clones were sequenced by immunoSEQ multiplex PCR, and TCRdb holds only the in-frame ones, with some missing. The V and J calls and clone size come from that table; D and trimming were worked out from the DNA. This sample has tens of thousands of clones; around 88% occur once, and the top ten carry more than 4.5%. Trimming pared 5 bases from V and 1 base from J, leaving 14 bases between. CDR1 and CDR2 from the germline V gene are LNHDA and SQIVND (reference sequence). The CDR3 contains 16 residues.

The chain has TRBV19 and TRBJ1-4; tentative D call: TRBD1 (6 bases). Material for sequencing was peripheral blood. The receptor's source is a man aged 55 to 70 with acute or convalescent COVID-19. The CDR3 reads CASSGNPGETNEKLFF. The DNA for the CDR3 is TGTGCCAGTAGTGGAAACCCAGGGGAAACTAATGAAAAACTGTTTTTT.